The 10 T cell receptor beta chains reported below all come from one sample, sequenced in a study of Ad26.COV2.S vaccination and SARS-CoV-2 variants. As for treatment: 15 to 20 received Ad26.COV2.S at low or high dose, single or two shots; 5 received placebo; per-sample allocation not given. The study sampled participants on day 63 after the first vaccine or placebo injection. Clones were read by immunoSEQ multiplex PCR, and TCRdb kept only the in-frame ones, dropping some. The data contain about 410,000 clones, about 88% of them singletons. Sequenced material: peripheral blood, taken in a trial of Ad26.COV2.S vaccine versus placebo. These receptors all stem from a person between 18 and 65 years old who received the Ad26.COV2.S COVID-19 vaccine or a placebo.

The CDR3 here is CASSALRGTYGYTF. The CDR3 DNA is TGTGCCAGCAGTGCCCTCCGGGGTACCTATGGCTACACCTTC. J is TRBJ1-2 and V is TRBV3-1 (or the pseudogene TRBV3-2); D uncertain. V was pared by 6 bases and J by 4 bases, with 15 bases between. Germline CDR1 LGHDT, CDR2 YNNKEL (reference sequence). This CDR3 is 14 amino acids long.

This clone was detected a few times. The chain employs TRBV6-1 and TRBJ1-6; tentative D call: TRBD1 (6 bases). CDR1 is MNHNS and CDR2 is SASEGT in the germline V gene. Trimming removed 0 bases at V and 0 bases at J, with 12 bases between. The CDR3 loop spans 18 amino acids. The CDR3 sequence: CASSEAGASSSYNSPLHF. The CDR3 nucleotides are TGTGCCAGCAGTGAAGCGGGGGCGTCGAGCTCCTATAATTCACCCCTCCACTTT.

The V and J genes are TRBV28 and TRBJ2-3; D may be TRBD1 or TRBD2 (5 bases each). Germline CDR1 and CDR2: MDHEN and SYDVKM. This CDR3 comprises 14 residues. The V end was cut by 6 bases, the J end by 0 bases, with 10 bases between. The CDR3 sequence is CASSGDPSTDTQYF. CDR3 bases: TGTGCCAGCAGCGGGGACCCCAGCACAGATACGCAGTATTTT.

This clone was detected only a few times. The chain couples TRBV7-8 to TRBJ2-7; 8 bases map to TRBD1. The ends lost 5 bases at V and 4 bases at J; junction bases unmatched: 7. CDR1 and CDR2 from the germline V gene are SGHVS and FQNEAQ. The CDR3 length is 14 residues. CDR3 protein: CASSAGQVEYEQYF. For the CDR3, the DNA is TGTGCCAGCAGCGCGGGACAGGTAGAGTACGAGCAGTACTTC.

The chain carries TRBV15 and TRBJ2-2; maybe TRBD2 (6 bases). The V end lost 6 bases, the J end lost 3 bases, and 11 bases lay between the germline ends. This CDR3 spans 14 amino acids. Looked up from germline, CDR1 is LNHNV and CDR2 is YYDKDF (reference sequence). CDR3 sequence reads: CATRGGEDTGELFF. The CDR3 nucleotides read TGTGCCACCAGGGGCGGGGAGGACACCGGGGAGCTGTTTTTT.

The chain has TRBV28 and TRBJ2-1; maybe TRBD2 (5 bases). V was cut by 2 bases and J by 4 bases, with 15 bases left in between. The CDR3 is 16 residues long. Germline V gene sequence: CDR1 MDHEN, CDR2 SYDVKM. The CDR3 DNA follows: TGTGCCAGCAGTTTACTAGCAGAACACCCTTACAATGAGCAGTTCTTC. Protein sequence: CASSLLAEHPYNEQFF.

This clone appeared once. The genes are TRBV10-3 and TRBJ2-3; 11 nucleotides line up with TRBD2. The CDR3 contains 15 residues. V trimming: 3 bases; J trimming: 4 bases; junction bases outside the gene matches: 3. Germline CDR1 reads ENHRY; CDR2 reads SYGVKD. CDR3 protein: CAISDGTSGADTQYF. CDR3 sequence (DNA): TGTGCCATCAGTGATGGGACTAGCGGCGCAGATACGCAGTATTTT.

The chain uses TRBV11-3 and TRBJ2-4, with D possibly called TRBD1 or TRBD2 (6 bases each). V was pared by 5 bases and J by 5 bases, with 16 bases between. Germline CDR1 reads SGHNT; CDR2 reads YENEEA. The CDR3 totals 15 residues. The CDR3 is CASSHLGGRENIQYF. The CDR3 region has the DNA TGTGCCAGCAGCCACCTGGGGGGCAGAGAAAACATTCAGTACTTC.

The rearrangement uses TRBV25-1 and TRBJ2-1; the D call may be TRBD1 or TRBD2 (5 bases each). CDR3 length equals 16 residues. The V and J ends lost 4 bases and 3 bases respectively, with 16 bases between them. CDR1 and CDR2 from the germline V gene are MGHDK and SYGVNS. The CDR3 sequence is CASSGFRDARYNEQFF. CDR3 DNA: TGTGCCAGCAGTGGGTTCCGGGACGCCCGCTACAATGAGCAGTTCTTC.

V usage is TRBV5-1 and J usage is TRBJ2-6; D is perhaps TRBD1 or TRBD2 (6 bases each). Trimming pared 0 bases from V and 1 base from J, leaving 23 bases between. Per the germline V gene, CDR1 is SGHRS and CDR2 is YFSETQ. The CDR3 length is 21 residues. CDR3 nucleotide sequence: TGCGCCAGCAGCTTGGTGCTGGGGGGCAGTTGGGGATTGTCTGGGGCCAACGTCCTGACTTTC. Protein product: CASSLVLGGSWGLSGANVLTF. The whole variable domain, remainder taken from reference TRBV5-1 and TRBJ2-6, is KAGVTQTPRYLIKTRGQQVTLSCSPISGHRSVSWYQQTPGQGLQFLFEYFSETQRNKGNFPGRFSGRQFSNSRSEMNVSTLELGDSALYLCASSLVLGGSWGLSGANVLTFGAGSRLTVL.